At least ten counts were recorded for the clone carrying this TCR gamma chain. Its antigen is unknown. Flow sorting of PBMC yielded separate Vgamma9/Vdelta2+ and Vdelta2-negative gammadelta T cell populations for bulk repertoire analysis. The sample comes from a study of γδ T cells in repeated Plasmodium falciparum infection. TCRdb re-called clones from the multiplex PCR reads using CATT. This sample has 25,000 to 35,000 gamma-chain clones, with almost 1.5% found just once. From germline, CDR1 is VTNTFY and CDR2 YDVSTARD (reference sequence). Germline trimming cut 2 bases from V and 3 bases from J; bases unmatched to any gene: 7. The CDR3 has 14 residues. Study-wide results and caveats: Malian children's Vdelta2-negative repertoires appeared more expanded and less diverse than Australians'. Vgamma9/Vdelta2+ repertoires stayed stably polyclonal over time and infection.

The sequencing input was gamma-delta T cells from blood. This clonotype was sampled from a pool of human donors (malaria-infected and uninfected, not separated). V is TRGV3 and J is TRGJ1 or TRGJ2. The CDR3 coding sequence is TGTGCCACCTGGGACATGGTTAGTTATTATAAGAAACTCTTT. Encoded protein: CATWDMVSYYKKLF.